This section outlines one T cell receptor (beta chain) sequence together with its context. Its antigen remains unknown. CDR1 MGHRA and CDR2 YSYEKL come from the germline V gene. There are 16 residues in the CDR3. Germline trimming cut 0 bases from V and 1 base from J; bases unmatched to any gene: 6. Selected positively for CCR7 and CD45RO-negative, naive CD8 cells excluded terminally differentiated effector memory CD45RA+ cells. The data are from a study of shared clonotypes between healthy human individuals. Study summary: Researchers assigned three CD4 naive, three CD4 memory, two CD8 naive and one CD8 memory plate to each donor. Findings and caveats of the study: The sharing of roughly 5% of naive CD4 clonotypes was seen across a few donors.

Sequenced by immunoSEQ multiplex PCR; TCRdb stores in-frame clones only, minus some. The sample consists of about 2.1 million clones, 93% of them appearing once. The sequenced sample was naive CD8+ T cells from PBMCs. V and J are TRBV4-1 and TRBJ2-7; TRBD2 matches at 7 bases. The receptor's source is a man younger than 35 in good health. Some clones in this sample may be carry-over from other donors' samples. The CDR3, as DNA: TGCGCCAGCAGCCAAGATTGGGGACTAACTTCCTACGAGCAGTACTTC. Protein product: CASSQDWGLTSYEQYF.